A single sample is the source of the 31 T cell receptor beta chains below, sequenced in a study of T cell repertoires in cytomegalovirus infection. Their antigens remain unidentified. Using its own MiXCR run on the reads, TCRdb lists one record per CDR3 protein. The sample lists about 350,000 distinct CDR3 sequences, approximately 30% occurring once. Material: cultured PBMCs, obtained from culture after CMV antigen stimulation. The source is a human donor in good health (CMV status not recorded). Some clones in this sample may be carry-over from other donors' samples.

This rearrangement joins TRBV6-1 to TRBJ1-4; D is possibly TRBD1 (6 bases). Trimming took off 4 bases at V and 10 bases at J, with 22 bases between the two ends. The CDR3 has 16 amino acids. CDR1 and CDR2 (germline): MNHNS, SASEGT. CDR3 DNA: TGTGCCAGCAGTGTGACCCGGGACAATCTTGGTGGAAAACTGTTTTTT. Translating it yields CASSVTRDNLGGKLFF.

This clonotype occurred once. A much larger clone differs by one base, so this may be a read error. The gene calls are TRBV7-6 and TRBJ2-7; 8 positions agree with TRBD1. Germline CDR1 SGHVS, CDR2 FNYEAQ. With V trimmed by 4 bases and J by 5 bases, 10 bases remained unmatched. The CDR3 length is 15 residues. CDR3 nucleotide sequence: TGTGCCAGCAGCTCGTGGACGGGACAGGTCGACGAGCAGTACTTC. Encoded protein: CASSSWTGQVDEQYF.

The sample holds a few counts of this clonotype. This rearrangement joins TRBV5-1 to TRBJ2-1, with 10 positions matching TRBD2. The V gene end was trimmed by 2 bases and the J gene end by 7 bases; junction bases not matched to a gene: 9. The CDR3 is 16 residues long. Germline-derived CDR1 and CDR2 are SGHRS and YFSETQ. CDR3 protein: CASSFALAGAANEQFF. The CDR3 nucleotides are TGCGCCAGCAGCTTCGCCCTAGCGGGAGCGGCGAATGAGCAGTTCTTC.

The rearrangement joins TRBV28 to TRBJ2-7; D not resolved. This CDR3 region has 13 residues. CDR1 is MDHEN, CDR2 SYDVKM, per germline. Trimming took 6 bases from V and 3 from J, leaving 12 bases between them. The CDR3 nucleotides read TGTGCCAGCAGCAGGCAGTATCACTACGAGCAGTACTTC. This translates into CASSRQYHYEQYF. The whole variable domain, remainder taken from reference TRBV28 and TRBJ2-7, is DVKVTQSSRYLVKRTGEKVFLECVQDMDHENMFWYRQDPGLGLRLIYFSYDVKMKEKGDIPEGYSVSREKKERFSLILESASTNQTSMYLCASSRQYHYEQYFGPGTRLTVT.

J is TRBJ2-3 and V is TRBV6-2 or TRBV6-3; tentatively, D is TRBD2 (6 bases). Per the germline V gene, CDR1 is MNHEY and CDR2 is SVGEGT. CDR3 length: 14 amino acids. V was shortened by 6 bases and J by 1 base, with 11 bases between the two germline ends. The CDR3 DNA reads as TGTGCCAGCAGGCCCTCGGGGGGCACAGATACGCAGTATTTT. It is translated as CASRPSGGTDTQYF.

The chain couples TRBV24-1 to TRBJ2-1; 10 positions agree with TRBD1. Germline values: CDR1 KGHDR, CDR2 SFDVKD. Trimming removed 1 base from V and 9 bases from J; junction bases left unmatched: 8. The CDR3 has 16 amino acids. The CDR3 sequence: CATSDFGTGERGEQFF. DNA of the CDR3: TGTGCCACCAGTGATTTTGGGACAGGGGAAAGAGGTGAGCAGTTCTTC.

CDR3 in amino acids: CASSLISDRGYGYTF. CDR3 coding DNA: TGTGCCAGCAGCTTGATATCGGACAGGGGATATGGCTACACCTTC. The chain recombines TRBV5-4 with TRBJ1-2; TRBD1 matches 9 bases. Losses at the gene ends were 1 base for V and 5 bases for J; bases not matched to a gene: 6. Germline V gene data show CDR1 as SGHNT and CDR2 as YYREEE (reference sequence). CDR3 size: 15 residues.

This chain connects TRBV7-2 to TRBJ2-3; 12 bases fit TRBD2. This CDR3 is built from 15 residues. V gave up 4 bases and J gave up 7 bases; unmatched junction bases: 6. From germline, CDR1 is SGHTA and CDR2 FQGNSA. DNA of the CDR3: TGTGCCAGCAGCTCGGGACTAGCGGGCATGTATACGCAGTATTTT. Protein sequence: CASSSGLAGMYTQYF.

This clonotype showed up just a few times. The chain recombines TRBV27 with TRBJ1-6; D is unresolved. The ends were cut back, 0 bases at V and 5 bases at J, with 14 bases in the middle. The germline gives CDR1 MNHEY, CDR2 SMNVEV (reference sequence). The CDR3 is 17 amino acids. CDR3 coding DNA: TGTGCCAGCAGTTTATCGGTCGGAGGCCTAAATAATTCACCCCTCCACTTT. This gives the protein CASSLSVGGLNNSPLHF.

Only a few counts were recorded for this clonotype. The V call is TRBV7-2, the J call TRBJ1-2, with 9 bases lining up with TRBD1. Germline assignment: CDR1 SGHTA and CDR2 FQGNSA. The V and J ends lost 5 bases and 4 bases, in that order; junction bases with no gene match: 17. The CDR3 runs 18 residues. The DNA of the CDR3 is TGTGCCAGCAGCATTAACACAGGGGGCGCGTCGTTATTCTATGGCTACACCTTC. Translated, it gives CASSINTGGASLFYGYTF.

The gene calls are TRBV7-2 and TRBJ2-5; 12 bases agree with TRBD2. Germline lookup yields CDR1 SGHTA and CDR2 FQGNSA. The CDR3 contains 17 residues. The V gene end was trimmed by 1 base and the J gene end by 2 bases; junction bases not matched to a gene: 5. CDR3 region: CASSLGTSGTAQETQYF. The CDR3 nucleotides read TGTGCCAGCAGCTTAGGGACTAGCGGGACCGCACAAGAGACCCAGTACTTC.

The rearrangement joins TRBV11-2 to TRBJ1-2, with 8 bases fitting TRBD1. CDR3 length equals 16 residues. The germline V gene encodes CDR1 SGHAT and CDR2 FQNNGV. The V and J ends lost 6 bases and 2 bases, in that order; junction bases with no gene match: 11. For the CDR3, the DNA is TGTGCCAGCAGTCCAGCCTTCAGGGGGCAAAACTATGGCTACACCTTC. The encoded protein is CASSPAFRGQNYGYTF. The full variable domain, completed using reference TRBV11-2 and TRBJ1-2, is EAGVAQSPRYKIIEKRQSVAFWCNPISGHATLYWYQQILGQGPKLLIQFQNNGVVDDSQLPKDRFSAERLKGVDSTLKIQPAKLEDSAVYLCASSPAFRGQNYGYTFGSGTRLTVV.

The CDR3 DNA reads TGTGCCAGCAGCTTGAGTGGAGGGGGGAATGAGCAGTTCTTC. Protein product: CASSLSGGGNEQFF. This chain connects TRBV11-1 to TRBJ2-1, with D possibly called TRBD1 or TRBD2 (6 bases each). The germline gives CDR1 SGHAT, CDR2 FQDESV (reference sequence). V was pared by 3 bases and J by 7 bases, with 13 bases between. This CDR3 contains 14 residues.

The sample holds a few counts of this clonotype. V usage is TRBV28 and J usage is TRBJ2-6, with D perhaps matching TRBD1 (5 bases). V was trimmed by 2 bases and J by 1 base, leaving 12 bases between them. From germline, CDR1 is MDHEN and CDR2 SYDVKM. This CDR3 is 17 amino acids long. The DNA of the CDR3 is TGTGCCAGCAGTTTAAGGTGGGCAGGGTCTGGGGCCAACGTCCTGACTTTC. This encodes CASSLRWAGSGANVLTF.

This chain links TRBV7-2 with TRBJ2-1; 11 bases line up with TRBD2. Germline trimming cut 1 base from V and 10 bases from J; bases unmatched to any gene: 6. CDR3 length: 15 residues. Germline V gene data show CDR1 as SGHTA and CDR2 as FQGNSA. The chain's CDR3 is CASSLGRTSGQEQFF. Written as DNA, the CDR3 is TGTGCCAGCAGCTTAGGACGGACTAGCGGGCAAGAGCAGTTCTTC. The full variable domain, completed using reference TRBV7-2 and TRBJ2-1, is GAGVSQSPSNKVTEKGKDVELRCDPISGHTALYWYRQSLGQGLEFLIYFQGNSAPDKSGLPSDRFSAERTGGSVSTLTIQRTQQEDSAVYLCASSLGRTSGQEQFFGPGTRLTVL.

The rearrangement links TRBV15 to TRBJ1-3; tentatively, D is TRBD1 (5 bases). Germline lookup yields CDR1 LNHNV and CDR2 YYDKDF (reference sequence). CDR3 length equals 13 residues. The V end was cut by 5 bases, the J end by 4 bases, with 9 bases between. The CDR3 coding sequence is TGTGCCACCAGCGGAGGGGAGGGAAACACCATATATTTT. This translates into CATSGGEGNTIYF.

V usage is TRBV10-3 and J usage is TRBJ2-7, with unresolved D. The CDR3 is 15 amino acids. Germline CDR1 ENHRY, CDR2 SYGVKD. The ends were cut back, 6 bases at V and 2 bases at J, with 17 bases in the middle. Here the CDR3 reads CAISPTGRSAYEQYF. The CDR3 nucleotides are TGTGCCATCAGCCCCACGGGCAGGAGTGCCTACGAGCAGTACTTC.

The chain links TRBV6-2 or TRBV6-3 to TRBJ2-3; 7 nucleotides match TRBD1. This CDR3 is 15 amino acids long. J was trimmed by 5 bases and V by 4 bases; bases with no gene match: 9. In germline, CDR1 is MNHEY, CDR2 SVGEGT. CDR3 nucleotides: TGTGCCAGCAGTTCCCACGGGACAGCCGGAGATACGCAGTATTTT. Translation gives CASSSHGTAGDTQYF.

In this sample, this clonotype turned up many times. This chain links TRBV7-2 with TRBJ2-1; D gene unclear. The CDR3 contains 16 residues. Germline CDR1 is SGHTA and CDR2 is FQGNSA. Trimming took 7 bases from V and 7 from J, leaving 23 bases between them. The CDR3 sequence: CASTFRSGAGGNEQFF. Written as DNA, the CDR3 is TGTGCCAGCACCTTCAGGTCGGGTGCCGGTGGGAATGAGCAGTTCTTC.

This chain uses TRBV11-2 with TRBJ2-3; D may match TRBD1 or TRBD2 (6 bases each). Between the trimmed V and J ends, which lost 3 bases and 6 bases, there was a span of 19 bases. Per the germline V gene, CDR1 is SGHAT and CDR2 is FQNNGV. This CDR3 contains 16 residues. Here the CDR3 reads CASSFRGRRVWDTQYF. The CDR3 nucleotides are TGTGCCAGCAGCTTTCGGGGGCGAAGGGTGTGGGATACGCAGTATTTT.

V and J are TRBV9 and TRBJ2-7; 8 nucleotides agree with TRBD2. CDR3 length: 16 amino acids. V trimming: 0 bases; J trimming: 3 bases; junction bases outside the gene matches: 8. Germline-derived CDR1 and CDR2 are SGDLS and YYNGEE. CDR3 sequence: CASSVGLAGGGYEQYF. The CDR3 bases are TGTGCCAGCAGCGTAGGGCTAGCGGGCGGTGGCTACGAGCAGTACTTC.

This clonotype has more than one count but fewer than ten. The CDR3 protein is CASSQEETGWGNEQFF. CDR3 DNA: TGCGCCAGCAGCCAAGAGGAGACAGGGTGGGGTAATGAGCAGTTCTTC. The V call is TRBV4-3, the J call TRBJ2-1; 7 nucleotides match TRBD1. This CDR3 spans 16 amino acids. Looked up from germline, CDR1 is LGHNA and CDR2 is YSLEER. J gave up 7 bases and V 0 bases, and 9 bases lay outside the gene matches.

This clonotype was seen ten or more times. The chain carries TRBV7-2 and TRBJ1-2; tentatively, D is TRBD1 (5 bases). Germline loops: CDR1 SGHTA, CDR2 FQGNSA. V was trimmed by 6 bases and J by 4 bases, leaving 9 bases between them. The CDR3 consists of 12 residues. As DNA, the CDR3 is TGTGCCAGCAGGGGGGACTCCTATGGCTACACCTTC. This encodes CASRGDSYGYTF.

The sample holds a few counts of this clonotype. The chain's CDR3 is CASSPTGVGNTIYF. CDR3 bases: TGTGCCAGCAGCCCGACAGGGGTCGGAAACACCATATATTTT. This chain uses TRBV7-9 with TRBJ1-3, with 8 bases identical to TRBD1. Germline V gene data show CDR1 as SEHNR and CDR2 as FQNEAQ (reference sequence). CDR3 length: 14 residues. After removal of 5 bases from V and 4 bases from J, the junction contained 4 bases not matched to a gene.

The rearrangement links TRBV6-2 or TRBV6-3 to TRBJ1-1, with 9 bases fitting TRBD1. The CDR3 is 14 residues long. The V gene end was trimmed by 5 bases and the J gene end by 5 bases; junction bases not matched to a gene: 6. Per the germline V gene, CDR1 is MNHEY and CDR2 is SVGEGT. The CDR3 region has the DNA TGTGCCAGCAGTACCCGGGACAGGGTAACTGAAGCTTTCTTT. This encodes CASSTRDRVTEAFF.

The chain combines TRBV12-3 or TRBV12-4 with TRBJ2-1; 7 bases align to TRBD2. V lost 6 bases and J lost 2; bases outside the gene matches: 7. This CDR3 has 15 residues. DNA for the CDR3: TGTGCCAGCAGCCGAAGCGGGACCACCTACAATGAGCAGTTCTTC. Translation: CASSRSGTTYNEQFF.

The chain combines TRBV11-2 with TRBJ2-1; 9 nucleotides align to TRBD2. CDR1 and CDR2 from the germline V gene are SGHAT and FQNNGV. This CDR3 spans 18 amino acids. With 5 bases clipped from V and 0 bases from J, the junction kept 11 bases outside the gene matches. CDR3 loop: CASSQKDLAGSSYNEQFF. The CDR3 DNA sequence: TGTGCCAGCAGCCAGAAAGATCTAGCGGGGTCCTCCTACAATGAGCAGTTCTTC. The whole variable domain, filled in from reference TRBV11-2 and TRBJ2-1, reads EAGVAQSPRYKIIEKRQSVAFWCNPISGHATLYWYQQILGQGPKLLIQFQNNGVVDDSQLPKDRFSAERLKGVDSTLKIQPAKLEDSAVYLCASSQKDLAGSSYNEQFFGPGTRLTVL.

CDR3 coding DNA: TGTGCCAGCAGACTAGCGGGAGAAGACACGCAGTATTTT. It codes for CASRLAGEDTQYF. This chain joins TRBV27 and TRBJ2-3, with 11 positions matching TRBD2. Losses at the gene ends were 6 bases for V and 9 bases for J; bases not matched to a gene: 5. The germline gives CDR1 MNHEY, CDR2 SMNVEV (reference sequence). The CDR3 extends over 13 amino acids.

This chain joins TRBV28 and TRBJ2-5; 8 bases map to TRBD1. Germline trimming cut 5 bases from V and 4 bases from J; bases unmatched to any gene: 6. Germline-derived CDR1 and CDR2 are MDHEN and SYDVKM. The CDR3 has 14 amino acids. The DNA for the CDR3 is TGTGCCAGCAGTCCCCAGGACAGGGTAGAGACCCAGTACTTC. Protein product: CASSPQDRVETQYF. The entire variable domain, with the rest obtained from reference TRBV28 and TRBJ2-5, is as follows: DVKVTQSSRYLVKRTGEKVFLECVQDMDHENMFWYRQDPGLGLRLIYFSYDVKMKEKGDIPEGYSVSREKKERFSLILESASTNQTSMYLCASSPQDRVETQYFGPGTRLLVL.

The rearrangement links TRBV9 to TRBJ2-2; unclear D gene. V lost 0 bases and J 5 bases, leaving 8 bases between the germline ends. From germline, CDR1 is SGDLS and CDR2 YYNGEE. The CDR3 totals 14 residues. The CDR3 region is CASSVVEETGELFF. CDR3 sequence (DNA): TGTGCCAGCAGCGTAGTTGAGGAAACCGGGGAGCTGTTTTTT.

V usage is TRBV28 and J usage is TRBJ1-5; 10 bases fit TRBD1. Per germline, CDR1 MDHEN and CDR2 SYDVKM. The CDR3 has 17 residues. V shed 4 bases and J 0 bases; nucleotides not matched to a gene: 6. In DNA form, the CDR3 reads TGTGCCAGCAGTTCGACAGGGGGCGCGGATAGCAATCAGCCCCAGCATTTT. Protein: CASSSTGGADSNQPQHF. Full variable domain (remainder filled in from reference TRBV28 and TRBJ1-5): DVKVTQSSRYLVKRTGEKVFLECVQDMDHENMFWYRQDPGLGLRLIYFSYDVKMKEKGDIPEGYSVSREKKERFSLILESASTNQTSMYLCASSSTGGADSNQPQHFGDGTRLSIL.